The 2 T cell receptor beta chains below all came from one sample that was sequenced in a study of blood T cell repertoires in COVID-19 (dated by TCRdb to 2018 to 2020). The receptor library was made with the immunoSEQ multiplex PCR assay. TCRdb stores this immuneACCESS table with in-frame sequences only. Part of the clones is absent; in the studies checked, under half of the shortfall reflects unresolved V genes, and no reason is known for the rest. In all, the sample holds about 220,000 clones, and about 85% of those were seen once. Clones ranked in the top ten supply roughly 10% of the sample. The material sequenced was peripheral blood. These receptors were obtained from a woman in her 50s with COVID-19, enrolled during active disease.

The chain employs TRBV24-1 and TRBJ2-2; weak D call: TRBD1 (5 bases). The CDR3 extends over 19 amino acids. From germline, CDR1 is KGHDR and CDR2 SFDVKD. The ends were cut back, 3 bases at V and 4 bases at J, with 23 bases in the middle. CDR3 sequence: CATSDPQVGRAAGTGELFF. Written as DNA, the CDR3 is TGTGCCACCAGTGATCCCCAGGTTGGCAGGGCGGCTGGCACCGGGGAGCTGTTTTTT.

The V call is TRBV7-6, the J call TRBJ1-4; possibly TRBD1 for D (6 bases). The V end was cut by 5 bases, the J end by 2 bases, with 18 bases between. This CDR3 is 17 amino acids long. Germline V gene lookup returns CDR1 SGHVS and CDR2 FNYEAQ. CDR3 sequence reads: CASSTKPRGSTNEKLFF. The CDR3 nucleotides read TGTGCCAGCAGCACCAAGCCCAGGGGATCCACTAATGAAAAACTGTTTTTT.